The rows below give T cell receptor beta chains drawn from one sample of a study of early T cells in non-severe SARS-CoV-2 infection. Using its own MiXCR run on the 5' RACE reads, TCRdb lists one record per CDR3 protein. The table lists under 70,000 distinct CDR3 sequences, about 7.7% of them singletons. Sequenced here: whole blood, sampled at baseline. These receptors originate from an adult who was a healthcare worker with PCR-confirmed SARS-CoV-2 infection or an uninfected control (not recorded which). CDR3s include the opening cysteine and the closing phenylalanine or tryptophan. The D gene is left open where the match is weak. Clone size is given for some rows only: seen once, a few or many times, or a class if the clone is expanded.

J gene | V gene | clone size | D gene | CDR3 protein | CDR3 DNA
TRBJ2-2 | TRBV7-3 | - | TRBD2 | CASSAPGLADTGELFF | TGTGCCAGCAGCGCGCCGGGACTAGCGGACACCGGGGAGCTGTTTTTT
TRBJ1-4 | TRBV10-3 | - | TRBD1 | CAISESAGQINEKLFF | TGTGCCATCAGTGAGTCGGCGGGACAGATTAATGAAAAACTGTTTTTT
TRBJ2-3 | TRBV11-1 | - | - | CASSLWATDTQYF | TGTGCCAGCAGCTTGTGGGCCACAGATACGCAGTATTTT
TRBJ2-5 | TRBV4-2 | - | TRBD2 | CASSQIGTSEQETQYF | TGTGCCAGCAGCCAAATAGGGACTAGCGAACAAGAGACCCAGTACTTC
TRBJ2-1 | TRBV20-1 | many | TRBD2 | CSASRTSGRVNEQFF | TGCAGTGCTAGCCGGACTAGCGGGAGAGTAAATGAGCAGTTCTTC
TRBJ1-2 | TRBV12-3/TRBV12-4 | few | - | CASSQAVGYGYTF | TGTGCCAGCAGCCAAGCGGTTGGATATGGCTACACCTTC
TRBJ2-3 | TRBV9 | - | - | CASSRRRGQGTDTQYF | TGTGCCAGCAGCAGACGGAGGGGGCAGGGCACAGATACGCAGTATTTT
TRBJ2-3 | TRBV7-2 | few | TRBD2 | CASSLVGTSGRADTQYF | TGTGCCAGCAGCTTAGTTGGGACTAGCGGGAGGGCCGATACGCAGTATTTT
TRBJ2-7 | TRBV2 | many | - | CASSDMGRAYEQYF | TGTGCCAGCAGTGATATGGGACGGGCCTACGAGCAGTACTTC
TRBJ2-5 | TRBV15 | many | TRBD2 | CATSRDEAGEEETQYF | TGTGCCACCAGCAGAGACGAGGCGGGAGAGGAGGAGACCCAGTACTTC
TRBJ2-3 | TRBV12-5 | few | - | CASGLGVVGDTQYF | TGTGCTAGTGGTCTGGGGGTGGTTGGAGATACGCAGTATTTT
TRBJ2-1 | TRBV5-1 | - | - | CASRADLGSNEQFF | TGCGCCAGCAGGGCGGACTTAGGGAGCAATGAGCAGTTCTTC
TRBJ2-1 | TRBV20-1 | few | TRBD2 | CSAPTGLAGLEQFF | TGCAGTGCACCCACCGGGCTAGCGGGACTAGAGCAGTTCTTC
TRBJ1-1 | TRBV6-5 | few | - | CASSYSTVAEAFF | TGTGCCAGCAGTTACTCGACGGTGGCTGAAGCTTTCTTT
TRBJ2-1 | TRBV29-1 | many | TRBD1 | CSGWTGGVFTYNEQFF | TGCAGCGGATGGACAGGGGGCGTTTTCACCTACAATGAGCAGTTCTTC
TRBJ2-5 | TRBV5-1 | - | TRBD2 | CASSFTGTSLGETQYF | TGCGCCAGCAGCTTCACCGGGACTAGTCTCGGAGAGACCCAGTACTTC
TRBJ2-1 | TRBV7-9 | many | - | CASSLGTGYNEQFF | TGTGCCAGCAGCTTAGGTACGGGATACAATGAGCAGTTCTTC
TRBJ2-1 | TRBV25-1 | many | TRBD1 | CASSVTGTGSHNEQFF | TGTGCCAGCAGTGTTACCGGGACAGGGTCTCACAATGAGCAGTTCTTC
TRBJ2-7 | TRBV7-2 | few | - | CASSLTGQSAYEQYF | TGTGCCAGCAGCTTAACGGGGCAGTCAGCCTACGAGCAGTACTTC
TRBJ2-1 | TRBV10-3 | - | TRBD2 | CAIRGLGDEQFF | TGTGCCATCAGGGGACTAGGAGATGAGCAGTTCTTC
TRBJ2-7 | TRBV20-1 | many | TRBD1 | CSAQRDRGAEQYF | TGCAGTGCTCAGCGGGACAGGGGGGCCGAGCAGTACTTC
TRBJ1-5 | TRBV7-2 | many | - | CASSLWRVYNQPQHF | TGTGCCAGCAGCTTATGGAGGGTTTACAATCAGCCCCAGCATTTT
TRBJ1-1 | TRBV27 | many | - | CASSLWGMNTEAFF | TGTGCCAGCAGTTTGTGGGGCATGAACACTGAAGCTTTCTTT
TRBJ2-2 | TRBV7-3 | - | - | CASSFSGITGELFF | TGTGCCAGCAGCTTTTCAGGGATCACCGGGGAGCTGTTTTTT
TRBJ2-7 | TRBV7-6 | many | TRBD1 | CASSLRGNPGQSYEQYF | TGTGCCAGCAGCTTAAGGGGAAATCCGGGACAGTCCTACGAGCAGTACTTC
TRBJ2-7 | TRBV30 | few | - | CAWTEGIEQYF | TGTGCCTGGACCGAGGGGATCGAGCAGTACTTC
TRBJ1-5 | TRBV5-1 | many | TRBD1 | CASSPGQNSNQPQHF | TGCGCCAGCAGCCCGGGACAGAATAGCAATCAGCCCCAGCATTTT
TRBJ2-5 | TRBV4-2 | - | - | CASSQDPSYYTGSGAVRGETQYF | TGTGCCAGCAGCCAAGACCCGTCCTACTATACCGGATCGGGAGCAGTACGGGGAGAGACCCAGTACTTC
TRBJ2-5 | TRBV24-1 | - | - | CATSDGGRPETQYF | TGTGCCACCAGTGATGGGGGGAGGCCAGAGACCCAGTACTTC
TRBJ2-7 | TRBV29-1 | many | TRBD2 | CSAEIGSGARYEQYF | TGCAGCGCTGAGATAGGAAGCGGGGCGCGTTACGAGCAGTACTTC
TRBJ2-7 | TRBV20-1 | - | - | CSATRDFTYEQYF | TGCAGTGCTACCCGGGACTTCACCTACGAGCAGTACTTC
TRBJ2-1 | TRBV30 | once | - | CACRQDSYNEQFF | TGTGCCTGCAGACAGGACTCCTACAATGAGCAGTTCTTC
TRBJ2-7 | TRBV28 | - | TRBD2 | CASRSGTRSYEQYF | TGTGCCAGCAGGTCCGGGACTAGGTCCTACGAGCAGTACTTC
TRBJ2-4 | TRBV28 | - | TRBD1 | CASSSGDRGLADIQYF | TGTGCCAGCAGTTCAGGGGACAGGGGGCTTGCAGACATTCAGTACTTC
TRBJ1-5 | TRBV7-9 | few | TRBD1 | CASSSLGQGLEQPQHF | TGTGCCAGCAGCTCATTGGGACAGGGGTTGGAGCAGCCCCAGCATTTT
TRBJ1-4 | TRBV7-9 | many | TRBD1 | CASSGQGYNEKLFF | TGTGCCAGCAGCGGACAGGGGTATAATGAAAAACTGTTTTTT
TRBJ1-1 | TRBV7-9 | - | - | CASSLRKMNTEAFF | TGTGCCAGCAGCTTACGAAAAATGAACACTGAAGCTTTCTTT
TRBJ2-7 | TRBV5-1 | - | - | CASKPPGLASPYEQYF | TGCGCCAGCAAGCCCCCCGGGCTAGCTTCTCCCTACGAGCAGTACTTC
TRBJ2-1 | TRBV5-1 | few | TRBD2 | CASSLGFSGSLDEQFF | TGCGCCAGCAGCTTGGGGTTTAGCGGGAGTCTCGATGAGCAGTTCTTC
TRBJ2-1 | TRBV11-3 | many | TRBD2 | CASSLRPSGASRGGNEQFF | TGTGCCAGCAGCCTTAGGCCTAGCGGGGCCTCAAGGGGAGGCAATGAGCAGTTCTTC
TRBJ2-6 | TRBV29-1 | - | TRBD1 | CGVAGTGSAGANVLTF | TGCGGCGTTGCGGGGACAGGGTCGGCTGGGGCCAACGTCCTGACTTTC
TRBJ2-1 | TRBV20-1 | many | - | CSARLPANEQFF | TGCAGTGCTAGGTTGCCAGCCAATGAGCAGTTCTTC
TRBJ2-2 | TRBV13 | many | - | CASCRAEENTGELFF | TGTGCCAGCTGTAGAGCGGAGGAGAACACCGGGGAGCTGTTTTTT
TRBJ2-3 | TRBV4-3 | - | TRBD2 | CASSQVAGGPDTQYF | TGCGCCAGCAGCCAAGTAGCGGGAGGGCCAGATACGCAGTATTTT
TRBJ2-1 | TRBV3-1 | few | - | CASSLLTGTGRDEQFF | TGTGCCAGCAGCCTTCTTACAGGGACCGGACGGGATGAGCAGTTCTTC
TRBJ2-5 | TRBV12-3/TRBV12-4 | few | - | CASSFSAGGEETQYF | TGTGCCAGCAGTTTCTCAGCGGGCGGCGAAGAGACCCAGTACTTC
TRBJ2-2 | TRBV7-3 | many | - | CASSQGSGYTGELFF | TGTGCCAGCAGCCAAGGATCAGGTTATACCGGGGAGCTGTTTTTT
TRBJ2-7 | TRBV2 | - | - | CASRYTTGTYYEQYF | TGTGCCAGCAGGTACACCACCGGAACCTACTACGAGCAGTACTTC
TRBJ2-7 | TRBV20-1 | few | - | CSHIGAPGEQYF | TGCAGCCATATCGGTGCTCCTGGAGAGCAGTACTTC
TRBJ2-3 | TRBV20-1 | few | TRBD2 | CSARDLLAGEVDTQYF | TGCAGTGCTAGAGATTTACTAGCGGGAGAGGTAGATACGCAGTATTTT
TRBJ1-4 | TRBV4-3 | - | - | CASSQATGSAEKLFF | TGCGCCAGCAGCCAGGCTACAGGTTCTGCGGAAAAACTGTTTTTT
TRBJ1-6 | TRBV11-2 | few | - | CASSPTASSYNSPLHF | TGTGCCAGCAGCCCGACAGCCAGCTCCTATAATTCACCCCTCCACTTT
TRBJ2-1 | TRBV7-2 | - | TRBD2 | CASSLYGRPIPFF | TGTGCCAGCAGCTTATACGGGAGGCCTATCCCGTTCTTC
TRBJ2-7 | TRBV7-2 | few | - | CASTLLAGSEQYF | TGTGCCAGCACCCTCCTAGCAGGGAGCGAGCAGTACTTC
TRBJ2-2 | TRBV7-9 | many | - | CASTLAANTGELFF | TGTGCCAGCACTCTAGCCGCGAACACCGGGGAGCTGTTTTTT
TRBJ2-7 | TRBV18 | many | TRBD1 | CASSPIWGQGLDEQYF | TGTGCCAGCTCACCAATTTGGGGACAGGGTTTGGACGAGCAGTACTTC
TRBJ2-7 | TRBV6-2/TRBV6-3 | many | TRBD2 | CASRGLAGAYEQYF | TGTGCCAGCAGAGGACTAGCGGGAGCCTACGAGCAGTACTTC
TRBJ2-7 | TRBV29-1 | few | TRBD1 | CSVEDRYRGKYEQYF | TGCAGCGTTGAAGATCGCTACAGGGGGAAATACGAGCAGTACTTC
TRBJ2-3 | TRBV20-1 | - | TRBD2 | CSAKSNELAGGPGDTQYF | TGCAGTGCGAAATCGAACGAACTAGCGGGAGGGCCTGGAGATACGCAGTATTTT